This T cell receptor beta chain was sequenced for a study of neoadjuvant nivolumab and ipilimumab in lung cancer. Study information: Nivolumab 3 mg/kg was given days 1, 15 and 29, plus ipilimumab 1 mg/kg day 1 in combination. The study, taken as a whole, reports: From pretherapy to surgery, tumor richness and clonality rose with dual therapy. TCR richness and clonality were higher in tumors than adjacent uninvolved lung.

Concerning this clone: As yet, its antigen is unknown.

Sequencing used immunoSEQ multiplex PCR; TCRdb keeps in-frame clones, though not all of them. The sample carries some 13,000 clones, around 70% recorded once. Per the germline V gene, CDR1 is SEHNR and CDR2 is FQNEAQ (reference sequence). The CDR3 is made up of 14 amino acids. Trimming pared 3 bases from V and 4 bases from J, leaving 9 bases between. The origin of this receptor is an adult with non-small cell lung cancer. V usage is TRBV7-9 and J usage is TRBJ1-4; tentative D call: TRBD1 (5 bases). Sequences were derived from peripheral blood, sampled after neoadjuvant nivolumab, alone or with ipilimumab, at or shortly before surgery. The CDR3 loop is CASSFGDSNEKLFF. The CDR3 bases are TGTGCCAGCAGCTTTGGAGACAGTAATGAAAAACTGTTTTTT.